This T cell receptor beta chain was captured in a study of a mutant IDH1 vaccine in newly diagnosed glioma. On the study more broadly: Initiation of the vaccine course occurred 4-6 weeks after radiotherapy alone, or alongside temozolomide cycles. Treatment recipients were approximately 60% male and around 40% female, and their mean age was around 40 years.

In its sample, this clone was seen a few times. What it recognizes is unknown. This CDR3 is 15 amino acids long. Germline loops: CDR1 MDHEN, CDR2 SYDVKM. Unmatched junction bases numbered 7, after V lost 4 bases and J lost 4 bases. Time point: week 35, safety follow-up. Each dose delivered 300 ug of mutant IDH1 20-mer peptide subcutaneously with imiquimod. During weeks 1, 3, 5, 7, 11, 15, 19 and 23, patients received eight vaccinations. Profiled with immunoSEQ multiplex PCR; TCRdb holds only in-frame clones, not every one. The data show 60,000 or so clones, 84% seen once. The sample here was PBMCs, taken from a glioma patient whose treatment included an IDH1 peptide vaccine. The TCR comes from a man aged 25 to 40 with glioma. The gene calls are TRBV28 and TRBJ1-1; 9 bases are shared with TRBD1. Written as DNA, the CDR3 is TGTGCCAGCAGTTCAGACGGGACAGGGTTCACTGAAGCTTTCTTT. Encoded protein: CASSSDGTGFTEAFF.